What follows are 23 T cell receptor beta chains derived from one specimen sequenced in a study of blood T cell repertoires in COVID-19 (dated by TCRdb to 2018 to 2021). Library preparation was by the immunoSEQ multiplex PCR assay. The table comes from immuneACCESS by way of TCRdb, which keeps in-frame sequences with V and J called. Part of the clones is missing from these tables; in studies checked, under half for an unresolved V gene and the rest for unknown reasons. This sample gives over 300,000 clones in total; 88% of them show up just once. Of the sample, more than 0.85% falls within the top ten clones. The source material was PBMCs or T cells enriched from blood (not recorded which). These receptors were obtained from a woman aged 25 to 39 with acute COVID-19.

CDR3 protein: CASSKPPPNRTGEYEQYF. The CDR3 coding sequence is TGTGCCAGCAGCAAGCCCCCCCCCAACCGGACAGGGGAGTACGAGCAGTACTTC. The rearrangement links TRBV21-1 to TRBJ2-7; the D call of TRBD1 is as the table states it, not checked on the DNA. TRBV21-1 is a known pseudogene. There are 18 residues in the CDR3.

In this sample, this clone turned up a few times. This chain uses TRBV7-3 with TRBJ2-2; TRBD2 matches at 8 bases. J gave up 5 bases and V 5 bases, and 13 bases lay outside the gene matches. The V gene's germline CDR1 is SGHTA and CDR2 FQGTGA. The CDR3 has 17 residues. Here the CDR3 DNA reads TGTGCCAGCAGCACTGCGGGGGGCGCCGGACAGACCGGGGAGCTGTTTTTT. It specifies CASSTAGGAGQTGELFF.

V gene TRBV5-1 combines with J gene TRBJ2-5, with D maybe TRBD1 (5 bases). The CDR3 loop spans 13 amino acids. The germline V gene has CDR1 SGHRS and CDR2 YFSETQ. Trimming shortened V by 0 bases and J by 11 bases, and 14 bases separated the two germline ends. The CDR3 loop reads CASSLGTTLWQYF. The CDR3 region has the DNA TGCGCCAGCAGCTTGGGGACAACCCTTTGGCAGTACTTC. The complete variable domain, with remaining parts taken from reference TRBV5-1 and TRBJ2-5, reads KAGVTQTPRYLIKTRGQQVTLSCSPISGHRSVSWYQQTPGQGLQFLFEYFSETQRNKGNFPGRFSGRQFSNSRSEMNVSTLELGDSALYLCASSLGTTLWQYFGPGTRLLVL.

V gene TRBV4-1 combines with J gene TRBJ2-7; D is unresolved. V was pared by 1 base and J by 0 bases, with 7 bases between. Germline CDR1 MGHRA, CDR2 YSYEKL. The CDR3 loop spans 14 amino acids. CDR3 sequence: CASSQVESSYEQYF. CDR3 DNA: TGCGCCAGCAGCCAAGTCGAGTCCTCCTACGAGCAGTACTTC.

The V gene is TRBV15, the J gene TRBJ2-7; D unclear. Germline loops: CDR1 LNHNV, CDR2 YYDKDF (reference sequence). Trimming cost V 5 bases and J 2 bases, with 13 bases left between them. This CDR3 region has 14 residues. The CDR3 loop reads CATSLATLAYEQYF. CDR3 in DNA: TGTGCCACCAGCTTAGCTACTTTAGCCTACGAGCAGTACTTC.

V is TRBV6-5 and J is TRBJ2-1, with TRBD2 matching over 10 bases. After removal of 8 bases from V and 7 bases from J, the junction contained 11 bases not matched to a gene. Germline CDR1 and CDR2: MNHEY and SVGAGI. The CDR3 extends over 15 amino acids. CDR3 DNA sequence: TGTGCCAGCTCGAGGCGGTCAGCGGGGGGGAATGAGCAGTTCTTC. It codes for CASSRRSAGGNEQFF.

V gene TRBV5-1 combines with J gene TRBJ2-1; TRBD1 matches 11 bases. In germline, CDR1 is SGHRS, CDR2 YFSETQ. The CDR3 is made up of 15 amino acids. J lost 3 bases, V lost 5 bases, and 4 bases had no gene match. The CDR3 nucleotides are TGCGCCAGCAGTTACGGGACAGGGGGCTACAATGAGCAGTTCTTC. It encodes CASSYGTGGYNEQFF.

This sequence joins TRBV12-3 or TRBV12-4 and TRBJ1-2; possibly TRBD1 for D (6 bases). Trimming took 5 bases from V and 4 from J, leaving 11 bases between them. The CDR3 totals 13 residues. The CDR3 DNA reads TGTGCCAGCAGTCGACAGGTAGCCTATGGCTACACCTTC. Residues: CASSRQVAYGYTF.

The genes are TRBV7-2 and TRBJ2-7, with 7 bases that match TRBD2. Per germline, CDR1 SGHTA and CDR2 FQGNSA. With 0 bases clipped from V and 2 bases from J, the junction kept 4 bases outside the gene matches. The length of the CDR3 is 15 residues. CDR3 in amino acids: CASSLASSGTYEQYF. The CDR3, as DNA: TGTGCCAGCAGCTTAGCATCTAGCGGAACCTACGAGCAGTACTTC. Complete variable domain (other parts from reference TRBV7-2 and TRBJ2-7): GAGVSQSPSNKVTEKGKDVELRCDPISGHTALYWYRQSLGQGLEFLIYFQGNSAPDKSGLPSDRFSAERTGGSVSTLTIQRTQQEDSAVYLCASSLASSGTYEQYFGPGTRLTVT.

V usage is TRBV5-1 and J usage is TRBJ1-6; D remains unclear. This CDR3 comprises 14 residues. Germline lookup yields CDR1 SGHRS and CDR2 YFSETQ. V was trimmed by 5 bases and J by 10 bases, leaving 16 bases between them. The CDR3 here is CASRPATTGSPLHF. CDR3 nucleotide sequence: TGCGCCAGCAGACCGGCTACGACGGGATCACCCCTCCACTTT.

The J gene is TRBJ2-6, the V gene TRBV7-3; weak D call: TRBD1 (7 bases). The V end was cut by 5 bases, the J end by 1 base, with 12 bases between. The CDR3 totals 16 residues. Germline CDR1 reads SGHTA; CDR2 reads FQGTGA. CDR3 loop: CASSAGQSSGANVLTF. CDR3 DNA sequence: TGTGCCAGCAGCGCGGGACAGTCTTCTGGGGCCAACGTCCTGACTTTC.

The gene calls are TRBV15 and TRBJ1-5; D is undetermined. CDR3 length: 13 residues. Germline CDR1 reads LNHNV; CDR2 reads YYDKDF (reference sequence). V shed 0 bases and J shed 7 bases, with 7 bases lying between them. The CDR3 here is CATSRDGAQPQHF. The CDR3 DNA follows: TGTGCCACCAGCAGAGACGGTGCCCAGCCCCAGCATTTT.

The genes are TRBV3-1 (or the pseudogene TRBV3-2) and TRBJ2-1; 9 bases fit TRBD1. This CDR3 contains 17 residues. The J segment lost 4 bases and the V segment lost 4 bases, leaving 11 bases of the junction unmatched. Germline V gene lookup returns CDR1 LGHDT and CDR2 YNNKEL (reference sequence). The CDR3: CASSPLQGAEIYNEQFF. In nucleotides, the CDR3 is TGTGCCAGCAGCCCTCTACAGGGGGCCGAAATTTACAATGAGCAGTTCTTC.

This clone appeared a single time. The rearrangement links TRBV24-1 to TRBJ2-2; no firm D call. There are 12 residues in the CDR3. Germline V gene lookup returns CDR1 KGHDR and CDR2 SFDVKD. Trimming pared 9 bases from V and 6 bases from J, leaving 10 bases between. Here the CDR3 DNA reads TGTGCCACCTACGGTAACGCCGGGGAGCTGTTTTTT. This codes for CATYGNAGELFF.

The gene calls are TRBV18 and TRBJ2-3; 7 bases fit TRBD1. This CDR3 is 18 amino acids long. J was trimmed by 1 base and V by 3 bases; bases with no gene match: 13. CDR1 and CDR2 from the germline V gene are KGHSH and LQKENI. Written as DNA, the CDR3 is TGTGCCAGCTCACCCAACCTGGGACAGCTGATCGGCACAGATACGCAGTATTTT. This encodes CASSPNLGQLIGTDTQYF.

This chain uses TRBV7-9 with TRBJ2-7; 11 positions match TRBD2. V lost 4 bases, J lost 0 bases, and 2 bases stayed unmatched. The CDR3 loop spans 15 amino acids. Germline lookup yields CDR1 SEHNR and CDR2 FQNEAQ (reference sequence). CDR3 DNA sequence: TGTGCCAGCAGCTCGACTAGCGGGGACTCCTACGAGCAGTACTTC. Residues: CASSSTSGDSYEQYF.

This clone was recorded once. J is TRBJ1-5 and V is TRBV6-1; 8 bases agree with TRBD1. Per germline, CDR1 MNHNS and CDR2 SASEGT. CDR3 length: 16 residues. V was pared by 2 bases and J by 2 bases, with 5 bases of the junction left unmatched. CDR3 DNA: TGTGCCAGCAGTGAATCGACAGGGGCTCGCAATCAGCCCCAGCATTTT. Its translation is CASSESTGARNQPQHF.

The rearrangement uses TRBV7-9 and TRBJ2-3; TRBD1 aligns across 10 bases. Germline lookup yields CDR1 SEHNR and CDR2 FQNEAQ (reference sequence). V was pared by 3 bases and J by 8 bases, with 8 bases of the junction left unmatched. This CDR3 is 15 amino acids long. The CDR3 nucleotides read TGTGCCAGCAGCTTGGGCGGGACAGGGGCTGTTACGCAGTATTTT. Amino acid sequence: CASSLGGTGAVTQYF.

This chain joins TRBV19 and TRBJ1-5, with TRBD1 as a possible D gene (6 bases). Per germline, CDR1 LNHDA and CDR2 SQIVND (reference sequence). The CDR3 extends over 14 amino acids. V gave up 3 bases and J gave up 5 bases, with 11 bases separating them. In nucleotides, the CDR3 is TGTGCCAGTAGTATCAGGGGCTGGGATCAGCCCCAGCATTTT. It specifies CASSIRGWDQPQHF.

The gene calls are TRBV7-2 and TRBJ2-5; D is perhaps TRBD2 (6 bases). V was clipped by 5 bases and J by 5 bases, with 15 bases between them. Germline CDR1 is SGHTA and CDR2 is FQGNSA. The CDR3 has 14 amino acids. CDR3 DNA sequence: TGTGCCAGCAGCCCCGTGTCGGGGAGGGAGACCCAGTACTTC. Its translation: CASSPVSGRETQYF. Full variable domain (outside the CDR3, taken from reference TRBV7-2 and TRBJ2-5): GAGVSQSPSNKVTEKGKDVELRCDPISGHTALYWYRQSLGQGLEFLIYFQGNSAPDKSGLPSDRFSAERTGGSVSTLTIQRTQQEDSAVYLCASSPVSGRETQYFGPGTRLLVL.

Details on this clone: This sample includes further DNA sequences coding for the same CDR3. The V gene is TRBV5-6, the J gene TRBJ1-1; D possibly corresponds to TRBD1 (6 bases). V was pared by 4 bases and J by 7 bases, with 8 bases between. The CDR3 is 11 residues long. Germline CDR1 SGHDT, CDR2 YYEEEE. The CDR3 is CASSLTGEAFF. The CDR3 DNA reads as TGTGCCAGCAGCCTGACAGGTGAAGCTTTCTTT.

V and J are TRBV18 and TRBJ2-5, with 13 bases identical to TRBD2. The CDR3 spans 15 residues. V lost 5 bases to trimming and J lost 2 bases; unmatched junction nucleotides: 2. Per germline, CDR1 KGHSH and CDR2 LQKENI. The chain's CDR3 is CASSSTSGGQETQYF. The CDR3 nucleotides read TGTGCCAGCTCATCGACTAGCGGGGGGCAAGAGACCCAGTACTTC. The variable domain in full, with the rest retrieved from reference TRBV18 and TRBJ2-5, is NAGVMQNPRHLVRRRGQEARLRCSPMKGHSHVYWYRQLPEEGLKFMVYLQKENIIDESGMPKERFSAEFPKEGPSILRIQQVVRGDSAAYFCASSSTSGGQETQYFGPGTRLLVL.

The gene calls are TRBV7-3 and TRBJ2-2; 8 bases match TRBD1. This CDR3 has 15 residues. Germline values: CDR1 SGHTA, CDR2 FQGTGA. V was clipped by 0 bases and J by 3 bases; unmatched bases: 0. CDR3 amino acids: CASSLTDRDTGELFF. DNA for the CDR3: TGTGCCAGCAGCTTAACGGACAGGGACACCGGGGAGCTGTTTTTT.